The rows below give T cell receptor beta chains drawn from one sample of a study of CD8 T cells in Susac syndrome. TCRdb used MiXCR to reprocess the immunoSEQ multiplex PCR reads, holding one entry per CDR3 protein. There are approximately 190,000 distinct CDR3 sequences in the sample; 85% to 95% occur only once, and around 0.16% lies in the top ten. The sample consisted of CD8+ T cells from PBMCs. These receptor sequences come from a human donor with Susac syndrome. The CDR3 runs from the conserved cysteine through the conserved F or W. Each record gives: clone size, J gene, D gene, CDR3 length, V gene, CDR3 DNA, CDR3 protein. The D gene is left open where the match is weak. Only part of the rows carry a size: once, few, many, or a class if the clone is expanded.

clone_size: -; j_call: TRBJ2-2; d_call: TRBD2; cdr3_length: 16; v_call: TRBV18; cdr3_nt: TGTGCCAGCTCAAAGGCGGGAGTGTCGGGCACCGGGGAGCTGTTTTTT; cdr3_aa: CASSKAGVSGTGELFF
clone_size: -; j_call: TRBJ2-7; d_call: -; cdr3_length: 14; v_call: TRBV7-9; cdr3_nt: TGTGCCAGCAGCGCGGACGACGAAAACTACGAGCAGTACTTC; cdr3_aa: CASSADDENYEQYF
clone_size: once; j_call: TRBJ1-2; d_call: -; cdr3_length: 14; v_call: TRBV5-6; cdr3_nt: TGTGCCAGCAGCTTGGTCCCCAGCCTCTATGGCTACACCTTC; cdr3_aa: CASSLVPSLYGYTF
clone_size: -; j_call: TRBJ2-1; d_call: TRBD1; cdr3_length: 15; v_call: TRBV29-1; cdr3_nt: TGCAGCGTTGACGCTCCATGGACAGGTAACAATGAGCAGTTCTTC; cdr3_aa: CSVDAPWTGNNEQFF
clone_size: -; j_call: TRBJ2-1; d_call: TRBD2; cdr3_length: 16; v_call: TRBV4-2; cdr3_nt: TGTGCCAGCAGCCAAGAACCTAGCGGGGTTGCCAGTGAGCAGTTCTTC; cdr3_aa: CASSQEPSGVASEQFF
clone_size: -; j_call: TRBJ2-7; d_call: TRBD1; cdr3_length: 15; v_call: TRBV5-1; cdr3_nt: TGCGCCAGCAACGACGAGGACAGGCCCCTTTACGAGCAGTACTTC; cdr3_aa: CASNDEDRPLYEQYF
clone_size: -; j_call: TRBJ2-7; d_call: TRBD2; cdr3_length: 14; v_call: TRBV28; cdr3_nt: TGTGCCAGCACTGGACTAGCGGGTTATTACGAGCAGTACTTC; cdr3_aa: CASTGLAGYYEQYF
clone_size: -; j_call: TRBJ2-1; d_call: -; cdr3_length: 15; v_call: TRBV10-3; cdr3_nt: TGTGCCATCAGTGAGTCGTATATGGGGGGAAATGAGCAGTTCTTC; cdr3_aa: CAISESYMGGNEQFF
clone_size: -; j_call: TRBJ1-5; d_call: TRBD1; cdr3_length: 13; v_call: TRBV6-5; cdr3_nt: TGTGCCAGCAGGGGGACAGGGGATCAGCCCCAGCATTTT; cdr3_aa: CASRGTGDQPQHF
clone_size: -; j_call: TRBJ2-1; d_call: -; cdr3_length: 13; v_call: TRBV7-8; cdr3_nt: TGTGCCAGCAGCTTAGGGGTCAGCGGTGAGCAGTTCTTC; cdr3_aa: CASSLGVSGEQFF
clone_size: -; j_call: TRBJ2-3; d_call: -; cdr3_length: 14; v_call: TRBV6-5; cdr3_nt: TGTGCCAGCAGTTACTCGGGGGGCGCAGATACGCAGTATTTT; cdr3_aa: CASSYSGGADTQYF
clone_size: -; j_call: TRBJ1-2; d_call: TRBD1; cdr3_length: 16; v_call: TRBV15; cdr3_nt: TGTGCCACCAGCCCCCGGGACAGGGGTTCGGACTATGGCTACACCTTC; cdr3_aa: CATSPRDRGSDYGYTF
clone_size: -; j_call: TRBJ1-2; d_call: -; cdr3_length: 11; v_call: TRBV5-1; cdr3_nt: TGCGCCAGCAGCGATCCAGTGGGCTACACCTTC; cdr3_aa: CASSDPVGYTF
clone_size: -; j_call: TRBJ2-7; d_call: -; cdr3_length: 14; v_call: TRBV29-1; cdr3_nt: TGCAGCGGGACCGGACACTCTAATCCATACGAGCAGTACTTC; cdr3_aa: CSGTGHSNPYEQYF
clone_size: -; j_call: TRBJ2-7; d_call: -; cdr3_length: 11; v_call: TRBV20-1; cdr3_nt: TGCAGTGCTAGAGATTGGAGGGAGCAGTACTTC; cdr3_aa: CSARDWREQYF
clone_size: -; j_call: TRBJ2-2; d_call: -; cdr3_length: 14; v_call: TRBV6-5; cdr3_nt: TGTGCCAGCAGCCCCCTCGGGCCTGGTACGGAGCTGTTTTTT; cdr3_aa: CASSPLGPGTELFF
clone_size: -; j_call: TRBJ1-2; d_call: -; cdr3_length: 9; v_call: TRBV2; cdr3_nt: TGTGCCAGCAGTGTTGGCTACACCTTC; cdr3_aa: CASSVGYTF
clone_size: -; j_call: TRBJ2-5; d_call: -; cdr3_length: 15; v_call: TRBV30; cdr3_nt: TGTGCCTGGACAAGGGGTCAGGGCTGGCAAGAGACCCAGTACTTC; cdr3_aa: CAWTRGQGWQETQYF
clone_size: -; j_call: TRBJ1-2; d_call: -; cdr3_length: 14; v_call: TRBV30; cdr3_nt: TGTGCCTGGAGATTGGTCGGGACGCTAAATGGCTACACCTTC; cdr3_aa: CAWRLVGTLNGYTF
clone_size: -; j_call: TRBJ2-1; d_call: -; cdr3_length: 14; v_call: TRBV15; cdr3_nt: TGTGCCACCAGTGGACGGGGCTCCTACAATGAGCAGTTCTTC; cdr3_aa: CATSGRGSYNEQFF
clone_size: -; j_call: TRBJ2-7; d_call: TRBD1; cdr3_length: 14; v_call: TRBV28; cdr3_nt: TGTGCCAGCAGTTTAGTGGACAGGGGCTCCGAGCAGTACTTC; cdr3_aa: CASSLVDRGSEQYF
clone_size: -; j_call: TRBJ2-1; d_call: -; cdr3_length: 14; v_call: TRBV6-6; cdr3_nt: TGTGCCACGGGACCTAGAACCTCTAACAATGAGCAGTTCTTC; cdr3_aa: CATGPRTSNNEQFF
clone_size: -; j_call: TRBJ2-2; d_call: -; cdr3_length: 15; v_call: TRBV19; cdr3_nt: TGTGCCAGTAGTATAATCAGGGAGAACACCGGGGAGCTGTTTTTT; cdr3_aa: CASSIIRENTGELFF
clone_size: -; j_call: TRBJ2-7; d_call: -; cdr3_length: 14; v_call: TRBV28; cdr3_nt: TGTGCCAGCAGTTCCCAACGGATCTCCTACGAGCAGTACTTC; cdr3_aa: CASSSQRISYEQYF
clone_size: once; j_call: TRBJ2-2; d_call: -; cdr3_length: 13; v_call: TRBV6-6; cdr3_nt: TGTGCCAGCAGTGACTTGAACACCGGGGAGCTGTTTTTT; cdr3_aa: CASSDLNTGELFF
clone_size: -; j_call: TRBJ2-7; d_call: TRBD2; cdr3_length: 16; v_call: TRBV4-2; cdr3_nt: TGTGCCAGCAGCCATGCATCTAGCGGGAGATCCTACGAGCAGTACTTC; cdr3_aa: CASSHASSGRSYEQYF
clone_size: once; j_call: TRBJ1-1; d_call: -; cdr3_length: 12; v_call: TRBV10-3; cdr3_nt: TGTGCCATCCGACAGACCAACACTGAAGCTTTCTTT; cdr3_aa: CAIRQTNTEAFF
clone_size: -; j_call: TRBJ2-5; d_call: TRBD1; cdr3_length: 17; v_call: TRBV7-9; cdr3_nt: TGTGCCAGCAGCTCCCCTAAGGGGACAGCCCCCGTGGAGACCCAGTACTTC; cdr3_aa: CASSSPKGTAPVETQYF